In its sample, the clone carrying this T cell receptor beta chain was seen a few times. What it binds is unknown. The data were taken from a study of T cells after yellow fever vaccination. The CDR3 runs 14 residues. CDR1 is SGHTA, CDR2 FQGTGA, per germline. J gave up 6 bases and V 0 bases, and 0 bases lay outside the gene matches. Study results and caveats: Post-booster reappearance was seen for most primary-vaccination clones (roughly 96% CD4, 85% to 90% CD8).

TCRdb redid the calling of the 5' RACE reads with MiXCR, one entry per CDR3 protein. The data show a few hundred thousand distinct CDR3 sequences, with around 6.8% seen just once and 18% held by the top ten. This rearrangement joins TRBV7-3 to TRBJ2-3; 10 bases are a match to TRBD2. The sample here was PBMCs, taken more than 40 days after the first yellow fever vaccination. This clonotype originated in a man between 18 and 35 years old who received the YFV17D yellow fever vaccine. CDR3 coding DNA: TGTGCCAGCAGCTTAACAGCGGGGGGGGATACGCAGTATTTT. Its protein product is CASSLTAGGDTQYF.